Here is one T cell receptor beta chain with its context. Its antigen remains unidentified. The final CDR3 position lacks the conserved phenylalanine or tryptophan, pointing to a likely read error. The source of the sample is a study of tumor-infiltrating lymphocytes in primary liver carcinoma. Broader study findings: Blood's top-250-clone fraction was significantly lower than that of tumors (p = 0.039). Tumor-adjacent and tumor-blood pairs overlapped less than tumor region pairs did.

Production of TCR beta cDNA used around 500 ng total RNA together with a constant-region primer. Libraries of TCR beta came from three nested multiplex PCR rounds with slightly modified ARM-PCR. The first two PCR rounds, around 11 cycles each, used TRBV1-TRBV30 forward primers and a C-beta reverse primer. TCRdb processed the multiplex PCR reads anew with MiXCR; each CDR3 protein has one entry. The table lists under 200,000 distinct CDR3 sequences, just under 85% of them singletons. Investigators took RNA and DNA out together from 20-30 mg of unsorted bulk tissue. The patients, who had chronic HBV infection, were treatment-naive (untreated). Germline assignment: CDR1 LGHNA and CDR2 YSLEER. The length of the CDR3 is 15 residues.

This receptor was taken from a man aged 40-55 years with primary liver carcinoma and hepatitis B virus infection. Sequences were obtained from tumor tissue from primary liver carcinoma. V usage is TRBV4-3 and J usage is TRBJ2-5; possible D gene TRBD2, 5 bases. The CDR3 nucleotides read TGTGCCAGCAGCCAAGCGGATAGGGTATCGGAGACCCAGTACATC. Its translation: CASSQADRVSETQYI.